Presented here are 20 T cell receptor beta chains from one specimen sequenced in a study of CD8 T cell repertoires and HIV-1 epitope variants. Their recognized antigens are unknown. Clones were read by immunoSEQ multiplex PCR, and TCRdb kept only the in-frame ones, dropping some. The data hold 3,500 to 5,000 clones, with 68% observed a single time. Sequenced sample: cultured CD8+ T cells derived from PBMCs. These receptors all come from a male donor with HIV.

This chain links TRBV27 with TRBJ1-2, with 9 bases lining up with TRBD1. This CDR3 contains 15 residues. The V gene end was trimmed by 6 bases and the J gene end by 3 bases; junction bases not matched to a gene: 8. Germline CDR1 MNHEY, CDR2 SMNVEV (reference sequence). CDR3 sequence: CASRSGQGRDYGYTF. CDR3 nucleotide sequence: TGTGCCAGCAGGAGTGGACAGGGGCGTGACTATGGCTACACCTTC.

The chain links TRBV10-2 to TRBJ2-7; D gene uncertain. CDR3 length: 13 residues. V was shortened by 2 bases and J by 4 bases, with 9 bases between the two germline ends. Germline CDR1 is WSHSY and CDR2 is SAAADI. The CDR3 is CASSEARTYEQYF. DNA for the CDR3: TGCGCCAGCAGTGAGGCCAGAACTTACGAGCAGTACTTC.

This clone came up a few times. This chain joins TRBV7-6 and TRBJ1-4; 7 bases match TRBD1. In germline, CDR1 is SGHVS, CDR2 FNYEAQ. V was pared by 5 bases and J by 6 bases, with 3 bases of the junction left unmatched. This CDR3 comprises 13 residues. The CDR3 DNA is TGTGCCAGCAGCCCCGGGACAGATGAAAAACTGTTTTTT. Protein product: CASSPGTDEKLFF. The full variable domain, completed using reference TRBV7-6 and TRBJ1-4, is GAGVSQSPRYKVTKRGQDVALRCDPISGHVSLYWYRQALGQGPEFLTYFNYEAQQDKSGLPNDRFSAERPEGSISTLTIQRTEQRDSAMYRCASSPGTDEKLFFGSGTQLSVL.

The DNA of the CDR3 is TGTGCCAGCAGGTTCGGGGCGGGAAGGCCAGATACGCAGTATTTT. It encodes CASRFGAGRPDTQYF. The chain recombines TRBV27 with TRBJ2-3; D may be TRBD2 (6 bases). With 6 bases removed from V and 4 bases from J, the gap between germline ends came to 17 bases. Germline CDR1 is MNHEY and CDR2 is SMNVEV (reference sequence). The CDR3 is 15 residues long.

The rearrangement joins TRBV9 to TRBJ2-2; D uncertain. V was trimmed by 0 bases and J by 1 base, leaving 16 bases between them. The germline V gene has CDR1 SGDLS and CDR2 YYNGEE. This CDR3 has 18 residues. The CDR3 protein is CASSVAVVGSLNTGELFF. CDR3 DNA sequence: TGTGCCAGCAGCGTAGCGGTAGTCGGATCACTGAACACCGGGGAGCTGTTTTTT.

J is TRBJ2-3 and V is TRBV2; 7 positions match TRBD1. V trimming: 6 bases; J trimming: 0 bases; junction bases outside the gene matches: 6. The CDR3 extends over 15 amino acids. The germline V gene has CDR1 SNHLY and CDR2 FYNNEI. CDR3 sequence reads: CASRGGQVSTDTQYF. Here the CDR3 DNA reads TGTGCCAGCAGAGGTGGACAGGTTAGCACAGATACGCAGTATTTT. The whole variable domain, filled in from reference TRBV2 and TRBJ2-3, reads EPEVTQTPSHQVTQMGQEVILRCVPISNHLYFYWYRQILGQKVEFLVSFYNNEISEKSEIFDDQFSVERPDGSNFTLKIRSTKLEDSAMYFCASRGGQVSTDTQYFGPGTRLTVL.

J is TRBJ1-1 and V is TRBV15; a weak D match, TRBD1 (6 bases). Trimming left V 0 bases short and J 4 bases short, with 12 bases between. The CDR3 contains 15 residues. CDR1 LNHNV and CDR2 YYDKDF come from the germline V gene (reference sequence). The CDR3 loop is CATSRDRGIGTEAFF. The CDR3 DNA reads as TGTGCCACCAGCAGAGATAGGGGGATAGGCACTGAAGCTTTCTTT.

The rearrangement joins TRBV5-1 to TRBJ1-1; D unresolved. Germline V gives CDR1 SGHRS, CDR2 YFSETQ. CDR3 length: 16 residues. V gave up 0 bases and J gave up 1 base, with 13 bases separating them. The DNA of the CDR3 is TGCGCCAGCAGCTTGGCCTTTGGCAGAACGAACACTGAAGCTTTCTTT. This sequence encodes CASSLAFGRTNTEAFF.

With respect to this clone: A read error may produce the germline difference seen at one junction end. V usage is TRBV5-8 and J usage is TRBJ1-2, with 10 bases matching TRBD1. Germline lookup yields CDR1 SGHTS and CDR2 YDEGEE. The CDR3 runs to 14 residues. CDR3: CASSDPGTGVLGAF. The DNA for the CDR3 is TGTGCCAGCAGCGATCCCGGGACAGGGGTCCTCGGTGCCTTC.

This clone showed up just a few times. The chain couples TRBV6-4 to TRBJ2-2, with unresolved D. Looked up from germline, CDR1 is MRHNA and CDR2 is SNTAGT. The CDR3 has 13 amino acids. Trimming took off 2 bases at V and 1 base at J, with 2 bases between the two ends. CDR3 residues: CASSDRNTGELFF. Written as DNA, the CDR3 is TGTGCCAGCAGTGACAGGAACACCGGGGAGCTGTTTTTT.

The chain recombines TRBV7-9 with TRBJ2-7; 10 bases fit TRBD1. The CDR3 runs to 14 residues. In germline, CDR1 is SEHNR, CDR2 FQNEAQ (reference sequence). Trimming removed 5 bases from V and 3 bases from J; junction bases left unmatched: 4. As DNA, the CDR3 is TGTGCCAGCAGCGAGACAGGGGGCGTCTACGAGCAGTACTTC. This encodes CASSETGGVYEQYF.

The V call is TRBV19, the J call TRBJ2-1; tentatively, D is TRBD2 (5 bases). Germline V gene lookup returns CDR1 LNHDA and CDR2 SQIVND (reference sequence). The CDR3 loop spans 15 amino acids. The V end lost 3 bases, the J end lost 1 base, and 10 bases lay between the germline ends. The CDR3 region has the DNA TGTGCCAGTAGTATCGGGGTGGGATCCTACAATGAGCAGTTCTTC. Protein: CASSIGVGSYNEQFF.

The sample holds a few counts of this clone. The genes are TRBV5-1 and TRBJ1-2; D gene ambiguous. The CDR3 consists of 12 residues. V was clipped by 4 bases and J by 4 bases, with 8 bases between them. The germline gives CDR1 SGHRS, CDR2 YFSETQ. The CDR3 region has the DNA TGCGCCAGCAGCCGAGACCGCTATGGCTACACCTTC. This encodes CASSRDRYGYTF. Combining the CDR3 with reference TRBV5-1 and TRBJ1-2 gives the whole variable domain KAGVTQTPRYLIKTRGQQVTLSCSPISGHRSVSWYQQTPGQGLQFLFEYFSETQRNKGNFPGRFSGRQFSNSRSEMNVSTLELGDSALYLCASSRDRYGYTFGSGTRLTVV.

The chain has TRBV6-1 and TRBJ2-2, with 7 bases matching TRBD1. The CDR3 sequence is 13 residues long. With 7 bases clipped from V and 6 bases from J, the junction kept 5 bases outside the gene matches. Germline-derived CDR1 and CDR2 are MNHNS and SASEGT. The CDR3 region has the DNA TGTGCCAGCACCAGGGGGTTTGCCGGGGAGCTGTTTTTT. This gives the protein CASTRGFAGELFF.

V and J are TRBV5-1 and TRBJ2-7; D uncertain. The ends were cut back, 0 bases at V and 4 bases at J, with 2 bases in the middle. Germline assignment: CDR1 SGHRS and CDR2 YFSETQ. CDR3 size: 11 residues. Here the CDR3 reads CASSLGYEQYF. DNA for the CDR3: TGCGCCAGCAGCTTGGGGTACGAGCAGTACTTC.

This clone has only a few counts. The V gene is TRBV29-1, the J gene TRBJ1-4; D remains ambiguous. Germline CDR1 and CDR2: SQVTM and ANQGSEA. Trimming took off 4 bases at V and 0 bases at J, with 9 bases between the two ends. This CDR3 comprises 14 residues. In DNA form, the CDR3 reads TGCAGCGTTGGTGTGAGTGCAACTAATGAAAAACTGTTTTTT. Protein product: CSVGVSATNEKLFF.

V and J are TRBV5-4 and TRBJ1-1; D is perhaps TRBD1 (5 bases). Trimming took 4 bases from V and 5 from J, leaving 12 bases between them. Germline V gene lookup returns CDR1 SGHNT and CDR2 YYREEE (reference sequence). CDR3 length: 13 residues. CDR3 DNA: TGTGCCAGCAGCCTCGGGACGGGGACTGAAGCTTTCTTT. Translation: CASSLGTGTEAFF.

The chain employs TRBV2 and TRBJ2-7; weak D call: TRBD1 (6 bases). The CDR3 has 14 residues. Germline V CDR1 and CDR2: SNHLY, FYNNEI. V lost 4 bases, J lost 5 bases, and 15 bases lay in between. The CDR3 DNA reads TGTGCCAGCAGTGCGAGGGGGTCCCCCCACGAGCAGTACTTC. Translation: CASSARGSPHEQYF.

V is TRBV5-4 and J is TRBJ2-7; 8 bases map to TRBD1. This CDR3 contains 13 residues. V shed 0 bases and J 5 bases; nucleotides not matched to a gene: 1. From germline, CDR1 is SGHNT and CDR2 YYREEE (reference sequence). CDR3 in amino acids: CASSLGQGNEQYF. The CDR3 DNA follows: TGTGCCAGCAGCTTGGGACAGGGGAACGAGCAGTACTTC.

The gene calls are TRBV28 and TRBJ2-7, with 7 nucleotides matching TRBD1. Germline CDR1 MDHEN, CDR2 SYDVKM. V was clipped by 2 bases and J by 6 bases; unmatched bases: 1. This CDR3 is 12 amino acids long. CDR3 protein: CASSLGDSEQYF. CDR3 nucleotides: TGTGCCAGCAGTTTAGGGGACAGCGAGCAGTACTTC.